This T cell receptor (beta chain) derives from a study of T cells in Graves' hyperthyroidism and ophthalmopathy. As regards this clonotype: As yet, its antigen is unknown.

Study conclusions and caveats: In blood, most of the thyroid clonotypes expanded above 0.001 were also present.

RNA transcripts provided the source from which TCR beta CDR3 regions were amplified. The study used the HTBI primer set for a first-round RT-PCR of the TCR CDR3. MiXCR was run by TCRdb on the multiplex PCR reads, yielding one entry per CDR3 protein. The repertoire holds fewer than 750,000 distinct CDR3 sequences, with about 45% as singletons. No ophthalmopathy progression within 18 months constituted stable Graves' hyperthyroidism. Uncontrolled infection, other autoimmune disease, pregnancy and lactation each barred patients from inclusion. In germline, CDR1 is SGHTA, CDR2 FQGTGA. This CDR3 spans 16 amino acids. The V segment lost 6 bases and the J segment 2 bases; nucleotides outside the gene matches: 10.

This sequence joins TRBV7-3 and TRBJ1-5; 7 nucleotides line up with TRBD1. The sequence derives from a woman in her late teens or twenties with Graves' hyperthyroidism. Sequenced sample: peripheral blood or thyroid tissue (not recorded which). The CDR3 nucleotides read TGTGCCAGCAGTCCTCGACAAACAGGGGGCAATCAGCCCCAGCATTTT. Its protein product is CASSPRQTGGNQPQHF.